Described below is a single T cell receptor beta chain sequence and its context. What it binds is not known. This sample was included in a study of cytomegalovirus exposure and HLA in healthy donors. Whole-study results and caveats: An analysis that came later showed most CMV-associated TCR beta chains appearing HLA-restricted. One variant, a missense change in DCLRE1C, was linked in a later analysis to TCR beta V- and J-gene trimming. TCR beta sequences numbering roughly 16,000 were associated with HLA alleles at 0.05 false discovery rate in a later analysis. Data from an earlier analysis indicated that most TCR beta V segments were productive either about 87% or about 30% of the time.

The PCR had 60 Vbeta and 13 Jbeta primers. Repertoires were generated with immunoSEQ multiplex PCR, while TCRdb's copy carries only in-frame clones and drops some. The table records 270,000 or so clones, 86% of them present only once. The CDR3 length is 13 residues. After removal of 6 bases from V and 8 bases from J, the junction contained 3 bases not matched to a gene. CDR1 and CDR2 from the germline V gene are SNHLY and FYNNEI. This chain uses TRBV2 with TRBJ1-6; 8 bases are a match to TRBD1. Sequencing input: PBMCs. This receptor was taken from a middle-aged man in good health and CMV-seropositive. The CDR3 loop reads CASRSTGDSPLHF. CDR3 in DNA: TGTGCCAGCAGATCGACAGGGGATTCACCCCTCCACTTT.